Below are 11 T cell receptor beta chains sequenced from a single sample in a study of blood T cell repertoires in COVID-19. Clones were read by immunoSEQ multiplex PCR, and TCRdb kept only the in-frame ones, dropping some. Of fewer than 350,000 clones listed, around 85% were seen once; the top ten hold 2.5%. Sequencing was performed on PBMCs or T cells enriched from blood (not recorded which). All receptors derive from a woman in her forties or fifties who had recovered from COVID-19.

The chain recombines TRBV20-1 with TRBJ1-4, with TRBD1 identical over 9 bases. Germline V CDR1 and CDR2: DFQATT, SNEGSKA (reference sequence). After removal of 3 bases from V and 3 bases from J, the junction contained 8 bases not matched to a gene. The CDR3 spans 16 residues. The CDR3 spells CSASHFGTGSNEKLFF. CDR3 bases: TGCAGTGCTAGTCACTTCGGGACAGGGTCTAATGAAAAACTGTTTTTT.

This rearrangement joins TRBV5-1 to TRBJ2-7, with TRBD2 matching over 9 bases. In germline, CDR1 is SGHRS, CDR2 YFSETQ. The CDR3 is 16 residues long. V shed 5 bases and J 0 bases; nucleotides not matched to a gene: 9. The CDR3 spells CASSVRLADSSYEQYF. In DNA form, the CDR3 reads TGCGCCAGCAGTGTACGACTAGCGGATAGCTCCTACGAGCAGTACTTC.

The chain links TRBV7-9 to TRBJ1-5; D unresolved. This CDR3 is built from 14 residues. With 5 bases removed from V and 6 bases from J, the gap between germline ends came to 14 bases. Germline V lookup: CDR1 SEHNR, CDR2 FQNEAQ (reference sequence). The CDR3 loop reads CASSRAQAAQPQHF. In DNA form, the CDR3 reads TGTGCCAGCAGCCGTGCCCAAGCCGCTCAGCCCCAGCATTTT.

The chain links TRBV7-6 to TRBJ2-7; 7 bases are shared with TRBD1. V lost 5 bases, J lost 6 bases, and 7 bases stayed unmatched. CDR1 and CDR2 from the germline V gene are SGHVS and FNYEAQ. CDR3 length equals 13 residues. In DNA form, the CDR3 reads TGTGCCAGCAGCCTGAAAGGGGGCTCCGAGCAGTACTTC. This encodes CASSLKGGSEQYF.

The V gene is TRBV15, the J gene TRBJ1-6; 9 bases line up with TRBD1. The germline gives CDR1 LNHNV, CDR2 YYDKDF (reference sequence). The CDR3 consists of 14 residues. Germline trimming cut 3 bases from V and 9 bases from J; bases unmatched to any gene: 3. The CDR3 is CATSRSTGGSPLHF. The CDR3 coding sequence is TGTGCCACCAGCAGGTCGACAGGGGGTTCACCCCTCCACTTT.

This clone has only one observation. Here the CDR3 reads CASSLSGAARAGYTF. The DNA for the CDR3 is TGTGCCAGCAGCTTGTCCGGTGCGGCCAGGGCTGGCTACACCTTC. The chain links TRBV3-1 (or the pseudogene TRBV3-2) to TRBJ1-2, with D maybe TRBD1 (5 bases). Trimming shortened V by 5 bases and J by 7 bases, and 20 bases separated the two germline ends. Germline values: CDR1 LGHDT, CDR2 YNNKEL (reference sequence). This CDR3 contains 15 residues.

The CDR3 sequence: CASSLASGVRTEAFF. The CDR3, as DNA: TGCGCCAGCAGCTTGGCCTCGGGAGTAAGGACTGAAGCTTTCTTT. The rearrangement links TRBV5-1 to TRBJ1-1; D unresolved. The V end lost 0 bases, the J end lost 5 bases, and 14 bases lay between the germline ends. The CDR3 has 15 residues. Germline V lookup: CDR1 SGHRS, CDR2 YFSETQ.

In DNA, the CDR3 is TGTGCCAGCAGTCACAGGGGACAGGGGTACCAAGAGACCCAGTACTTC. Its translation is CASSHRGQGYQETQYF. This chain joins TRBV5-5 and TRBJ2-5; the match to TRBD1 covers 10 bases. The germline gives CDR1 SGHKS, CDR2 YYEKEE (reference sequence). V trimming: 5 bases; J trimming: 0 bases; junction bases outside the gene matches: 7. The CDR3 is made up of 16 amino acids.

This clone was observed a single time. This rearrangement joins TRBV27 to TRBJ2-7, with D possibly matching TRBD1 (6 bases). The V end lost 5 bases, the J end lost 0 bases, and 11 bases lay between the germline ends. This CDR3 has 14 residues. Germline V lookup: CDR1 MNHEY, CDR2 SMNVEV (reference sequence). The CDR3, as DNA: TGTGCCAGCAGTGTCCAGGGGACCTCCTACGAGCAGTACTTC. Translating it yields CASSVQGTSYEQYF.

V gene TRBV2 combines with J gene TRBJ2-7; TRBD1 agrees at 7 bases. The CDR3 sequence is 15 residues long. Germline assignment: CDR1 SNHLY and CDR2 FYNNEI. The junction had 7 bases not matched to a gene; V was cut back by 2 bases and J by 3 bases. The CDR3 here is CASSEWQGDVYEQYF. The DNA of the CDR3 is TGTGCCAGCAGTGAATGGCAGGGGGACGTCTACGAGCAGTACTTC.

The rearrangement links TRBV24-1 to TRBJ2-2; possible D gene TRBD2, 6 bases. Trimming took off 9 bases at V and 2 bases at J, with 15 bases between the two ends. The CDR3 has 15 residues. The germline gives CDR1 KGHDR, CDR2 SFDVKD. The CDR3, as DNA: TGTGCCACCTCCCCGAACGCGGGAAACACCGGGGAGCTGTTTTTT. It is translated as CATSPNAGNTGELFF.